The 20 T cell receptor beta chains in this list originate from one sample, sequenced in a study of T cells after yellow fever vaccination. TCRdb ran MiXCR on the 5' RACE reads and lists one entry per CDR3 protein. In the table there are roughly 32,000 distinct CDR3 sequences, roughly a tenth of which are singletons. The material sequenced was PBMCs, either bulk or a sorted T-cell subset (CD4+, CD8+, memory, or dextramer-sorted; not recorded which), taken less than 16 days after the first yellow fever vaccination. Receptors were obtained from a man aged 18 to 35 who received the YFV17D yellow fever vaccine.

This clonotype was seen many times. The chain employs TRBV20-1 and TRBJ1-4, with D possibly matching TRBD1 (6 bases). The CDR3 is 13 amino acids. The germline V gene has CDR1 DFQATT and CDR2 SNEGSKA (reference sequence). V lost 2 bases, J lost 12 bases, and 16 bases lay in between. DNA of the CDR3: TGCAGTGCTAGATCCCCAACAGGGCTTGAACTGTTTTTT. This encodes CSARSPTGLELFF.

At least ten counts were recorded for this clonotype. V usage is TRBV4-2 and J usage is TRBJ2-3; 7 bases line up with TRBD2. The V gene end was trimmed by 0 bases and the J gene end by 1 base; junction bases not matched to a gene: 4. The CDR3 consists of 16 residues. Germline V gene sequence: CDR1 LGHNA, CDR2 YNFKEQ. The chain's CDR3 is CASSQESGGGTDTQYF. The CDR3 DNA reads as TGTGCCAGCAGCCAAGAGAGTGGGGGGGGCACAGATACGCAGTATTTT.

Ten or more counts support this clonotype. The chain couples TRBV11-2 to TRBJ2-5; possibly TRBD2 for D (7 bases). Germline V lookup: CDR1 SGHAT, CDR2 FQNNGV. The CDR3 runs 12 residues. V shed 6 bases and J shed 5 bases, with 10 bases lying between them. The CDR3 bases are TGTGCCAGCAGGGGGGGGGCGGAGACCCAGTACTTC. Protein: CASRGGAETQYF. Complete variable domain (other parts from reference TRBV11-2 and TRBJ2-5): EAGVAQSPRYKIIEKRQSVAFWCNPISGHATLYWYQQILGQGPKLLIQFQNNGVVDDSQLPKDRFSAERLKGVDSTLKIQPAKLEDSAVYLCASRGGAETQYFGPGTRLLVL.

Of note for this clonotype: This could be a read error, since a much larger clone is one nucleotide away. V is TRBV6-5 and J is TRBJ2-1, with D tentatively TRBD2 (5 bases). V shed 2 bases and J shed 8 bases, with 16 bases lying between them. The CDR3 loop spans 15 amino acids. Germline V gene lookup returns CDR1 MNHEY and CDR2 SVGAGI. Here the CDR3 DNA reads TGTGCCAGCAGTTACGCCCACGGGGTGGTCGATGAGCAGTTCTTC. Its protein is CASSYAHGVVDEQFF.

This clonotype has a count of ten or more. The chain couples TRBV10-3 to TRBJ2-2, with D unclear. This CDR3 has 14 amino acids. The germline V and J ends were trimmed by 4 bases and 1 base, with 7 bases remaining between them. CDR1 and CDR2 from the germline V gene are ENHRY and SYGVKD. The CDR3 region has the DNA TGTGCCATCAGTGTGACGCAGAACACCGGGGAGCTGTTTTTT. It yields the protein CAISVTQNTGELFF.

This clonotype is deemed medium-sized. The CDR3: CSARQGNTGELFF. The CDR3 coding sequence is TGCAGTGCTAGGCAGGGTAACACCGGGGAGCTGTTTTTT. The chain has TRBV20-1 and TRBJ2-2; tentatively, D is TRBD1 (5 bases). From germline, CDR1 is DFQATT and CDR2 SNEGSKA (reference sequence). Trimming left V 3 bases short and J 2 bases short, with 7 bases between. The CDR3 length is 13 residues.

As to this clonotype: A single base separates this from a much larger clone, so it may be a read error. CDR3 in DNA: TGTGCCAGCAGTTTACAGGCGATCTGCTCCTACAATGAGCAGTTCTTC. Translation gives CASSLQAICSYNEQFF. The chain carries TRBV27 and TRBJ2-1; no clear D gene. V was trimmed by 2 bases and J by 0 bases, leaving 11 bases between them. CDR3 length equals 16 residues. From germline, CDR1 is MNHEY and CDR2 SMNVEV (reference sequence).

This clonotype was observed a few times. The chain joins TRBV24-1 to TRBJ2-4, with 15 bases aligning to TRBD2. The CDR3 covers 17 residues. With V trimmed by 12 bases and J by 1 base, 9 bases remained unmatched. Germline CDR1 is KGHDR and CDR2 is SFDVKD. The CDR3: CADGGLAGGGAKNIQYF. As DNA, the CDR3 is TGTGCCGATGGGGGACTAGCGGGGGGCGGGGCCAAAAACATTCAGTACTTC.

This clonotype was picked up many times. One end of the junction varies from germline; a read error may be responsible. The rearrangement uses TRBV7-7 and TRBJ2-1; 13 bases line up with TRBD2. Looked up from germline, CDR1 is SSHAT and CDR2 is FNYEAQ (reference sequence). The CDR3 is made up of 15 amino acids. This CDR3 reads CASSILAGGYNEQFF. CDR3 bases: TGTGCTAGCAGCATACTAGCGGGGGGGTACAATGAGCAGTTCTTC.

In this sample, this clonotype turned up many times. J is TRBJ1-5 and V is TRBV20-1; 7 bases are shared with TRBD1. From germline, CDR1 is DFQATT and CDR2 SNEGSKA (reference sequence). J was trimmed by 6 bases and V by 1 base; bases with no gene match: 0. The CDR3 length is 12 residues. CDR3 DNA: TGCAGTGCTAGAGGACAGGGTCAGCCCCAGCATTTT. Translation gives CSARGQGQPQHF.

This clonotype was found many times. The chain employs TRBV2 and TRBJ2-3; no definite D call. The CDR3 extends over 12 amino acids. CDR1 is SNHLY and CDR2 is FYNNEI in the germline V gene. V lost 3 bases and J lost 8, with 9 bases in between. The CDR3, as DNA: TGTGCCAGCAGTGACCCCAGTGGTACGCAGTATTTT. This gives the protein CASSDPSGTQYF.

This clonotype was recorded at least ten times. The rearrangement uses TRBV7-2 and TRBJ2-5; tentative D call: TRBD1 (8 bases). The CDR3 consists of 14 residues. Trimming took 8 bases from V and 4 from J, leaving 17 bases between them. Germline V gene data show CDR1 as SGHTA and CDR2 as FQGNSA. In DNA, the CDR3 is TGTGCCAGCGGACACAGGGGGAGGGGAGAGACCCAGTACTTC. This gives the protein CASGHRGRGETQYF. Drawing the rest from reference TRBV7-2 and TRBJ2-5, the complete variable domain is GAGVSQSPSNKVTEKGKDVELRCDPISGHTALYWYRQSLGQGLEFLIYFQGNSAPDKSGLPSDRFSAERTGGSVSTLTIQRTQQEDSAVYLCASGHRGRGETQYFGPGTRLLVL.

As concerns this clonotype: Since a much larger clone is just one base distant, this may be a read error. The chain couples TRBV11-1 to TRBJ2-1; a weak D match, TRBD1 (5 bases). The CDR3 loop spans 15 amino acids. From germline, CDR1 is SGHAT and CDR2 FQDESV (reference sequence). The germline V and J ends were trimmed by 1 base and 5 bases, with 12 bases remaining between them. The CDR3 DNA is TGTGCCAGCAGCTTAGGACAGTGGAACCACAATGAGCAGTTCTTC. It yields the protein CASSLGQWNHNEQFF. The variable domain in full, completed from reference TRBV11-1 and TRBJ2-1, reads EAEVAQSPRYKITEKSQAVAFWCDPISGHATLYWYRQILGQGPELLVQFQDESVVDDSQLPKDRFSAERLKGVDSTLKIQPAELGDSAMYLCASSLGQWNHNEQFFGPGTRLTVL.

This clonotype was detected a few times. The genes are TRBV7-2 and TRBJ1-1, with D unresolved. Between the trimmed V and J ends, which lost 5 bases and 1 base, there was a span of 11 bases. Germline V gene sequence: CDR1 SGHTA, CDR2 FQGNSA. The CDR3 loop spans 14 amino acids. The DNA for the CDR3 is TGTGCCAGCAGCCCCCAATCACCGAACACTGAAGCTTTCTTT. Amino acids: CASSPQSPNTEAFF.

In its sample, this clonotype was seen many times. The chain combines TRBV2 with TRBJ1-5; no firm D call. This CDR3 region has 15 residues. The V and J ends lost 1 base and 2 bases respectively, with 9 bases between them. CDR1 SNHLY and CDR2 FYNNEI come from the germline V gene. The CDR3 sequence: CASSEDTAGNQPQHF. CDR3 in DNA: TGTGCCAGCAGTGAAGACACAGCGGGCAATCAGCCCCAGCATTTT.

This clonotype is classed as medium-sized. This chain joins TRBV29-1 and TRBJ2-1; 7 bases fit TRBD1. The germline gives CDR1 SQVTM, CDR2 ANQGSEA. The CDR3 sequence is 14 residues long. J gave up 7 bases and V 6 bases, and 12 bases lay outside the gene matches. The CDR3 bases are TGCAGCGTACTACAGGGGATCCTAGGGAATGAGCAGTTCTTC. It codes for CSVLQGILGNEQFF.

This clonotype has just a few counts. V gene TRBV27 combines with J gene TRBJ1-5; D may be TRBD1 (6 bases). The V and J ends lost 7 bases and 7 bases respectively, with 14 bases between them. CDR3 length: 13 amino acids. CDR1 MNHEY and CDR2 SMNVEV come from the germline V gene (reference sequence). Here the CDR3 DNA reads TGTGCCAGCAAGCAGGGGTTTATGCAGCCCCAGCATTTT. It codes for CASKQGFMQPQHF.

Details on this clonotype: Just one base apart from a much larger clone, this may be a read error. This chain uses TRBV5-1 with TRBJ2-3; TRBD2 is a possible D gene (5 bases). Germline-derived CDR1 and CDR2 are SGHRS and YFSETQ. The CDR3 totals 13 residues. CDR3: CARSSEAIDTQYF. The CDR3 DNA is TGCGCCAGAAGCTCGGAGGCCATAGATACGCAGTATTTT. Based on the CDR3 plus reference TRBV5-1 and TRBJ2-3, the full variable domain is KAGVTQTPRYLIKTRGQQVTLSCSPISGHRSVSWYQQTPGQGLQFLFEYFSETQRNKGNFPGRFSGRQFSNSRSEMNVSTLELGDSALYLCARSSEAIDTQYFGPGTRLTVL.

This clonotype was observed at least ten times. The V call is TRBV4-3, the J call TRBJ2-5; 11 bases map to TRBD2. V lost 0 bases to trimming and J lost 4 bases; unmatched junction nucleotides: 7. This CDR3 comprises 17 residues. Germline V gene lookup returns CDR1 LGHNA and CDR2 YSLEER. Here the CDR3 reads CASSQDIPTSGAETQYF. CDR3 bases: TGCGCCAGCAGCCAAGATATCCCGACTAGCGGGGCAGAGACCCAGTACTTC.

Many counts were recorded for this clonotype. The rearrangement uses TRBV20-1 and TRBJ1-1, with D unclear. Trimming shortened V by 0 bases and J by 0 bases, and 8 bases separated the two germline ends. Per germline, CDR1 DFQATT and CDR2 SNEGSKA (reference sequence). There are 14 residues in the CDR3. In nucleotides, the CDR3 is TGCAGTGCTAGAGATGAGGGAGTGAACACTGAAGCTTTCTTT. The encoded protein is CSARDEGVNTEAFF.